A single sample is the source of the 9 T cell receptor beta chains below, sequenced in a study of blood T cell repertoires in COVID-19. Assay used: immunoSEQ multiplex PCR; TCRdb lists only in-frame clones, some missing. The sample has a few hundred thousand clones, roughly nine tenths seen once. Sample: PBMCs or T cells enriched from blood (not recorded which). The receptor source for this set is a man in his late teens or twenties who had recovered from COVID-19.

The rearrangement uses TRBV27 and TRBJ1-1, with 7 bases lining up with TRBD1. Germline V CDR1 and CDR2: MNHEY, SMNVEV (reference sequence). This CDR3 has 14 amino acids. V lost 6 bases and J lost 4; bases outside the gene matches: 8. The CDR3 loop is CASRRSGGGTEAFF. CDR3 DNA sequence: TGTGCCAGCAGAAGATCAGGGGGAGGCACTGAAGCTTTCTTT.

The chain employs TRBV9 and TRBJ1-3, with TRBD1 as a possible D gene (5 bases). The V end was cut by 3 bases, the J end by 0 bases, with 13 bases between. Germline V gives CDR1 SGDLS, CDR2 YYNGEE. This CDR3 spans 16 amino acids. This CDR3 reads CASSADSPSSGNTIYF. In DNA, the CDR3 is TGTGCCAGCAGCGCCGACAGCCCGAGCTCTGGAAACACCATATATTTT.

The chain couples TRBV7-8 to TRBJ1-3, with TRBD1 as a possible D gene (6 bases). The CDR3 spans 15 residues. The V end was cut by 1 base, the J end by 6 bases, with 13 bases between. Germline V gives CDR1 SGHVS, CDR2 FQNEAQ. The CDR3 nucleotides read TGTGCCAGCAGCTTAGAGGGGGTAGCCAAAAACACCATATATTTT. Protein: CASSLEGVAKNTIYF.

The V and J genes are TRBV6-5 and TRBJ2-7; the match to TRBD2 covers 8 bases. V trimming: 6 bases; J trimming: 6 bases; junction bases outside the gene matches: 7. The germline CDR1 and CDR2 sequences are MNHEY and SVGAGI. The CDR3 contains 13 residues. This CDR3 reads CASSREREIEQYF. CDR3 DNA: TGTGCCAGCAGCCGAGAGCGGGAGATCGAGCAGTACTTC.

This clone was recorded once. The chain carries TRBV11-2 and TRBJ2-2; tentative D call: TRBD2 (6 bases). This CDR3 contains 14 residues. V shed 4 bases and J shed 2 bases, with 8 bases lying between them. Germline assignment: CDR1 SGHAT and CDR2 FQNNGV. The CDR3 DNA is TGTGCCAGCAGCTCCACTAGCAACACCGGGGAGCTGTTTTTT. It yields the protein CASSSTSNTGELFF.

The chain has TRBV6-5 and TRBJ2-3; 8 nucleotides match TRBD1. CDR1 is MNHEY and CDR2 is SVGAGI in the germline V gene. J was trimmed by 6 bases and V by 2 bases; bases with no gene match: 1. CDR3 length equals 13 residues. CDR3: CASSYNRGDTQYF. As DNA, the CDR3 is TGTGCCAGCAGTTACAACAGGGGGGATACGCAGTATTTT.

The chain links TRBV5-8 to TRBJ2-1; the match to TRBD1 covers 9 bases. The CDR3 consists of 14 residues. Germline loops: CDR1 SGHTS, CDR2 YDEGEE. V gave up 4 bases and J gave up 9 bases; unmatched junction bases: 8. In DNA, the CDR3 is TGTGCCAGCAGCCAACGGACAGGGGCCTTTGAGCAGTTCTTC. Its protein product is CASSQRTGAFEQFF.

The V and J genes are TRBV5-5 and TRBJ1-1, with D uncertain. V was clipped by 0 bases and J by 1 base, with 7 bases between them. This CDR3 is 14 amino acids long. The germline V gene has CDR1 SGHKS and CDR2 YYEKEE (reference sequence). The CDR3 nucleotides are TGTGCCAGCAGCTTGGGTAGAACGAACACTGAAGCTTTCTTT. This encodes CASSLGRTNTEAFF.

This chain links TRBV9 with TRBJ2-1, with 7 bases fitting TRBD1. Germline V gene data show CDR1 as SGDLS and CDR2 as YYNGEE. The CDR3 has 18 amino acids. With 3 bases clipped from V and 4 bases from J, the junction kept 16 bases outside the gene matches. The CDR3 region has the DNA TGTGCCAGCAGCGCTAGGGGTCATAGGACAGGACAATACAATGAGCAGTTCTTC. Translated, it gives CASSARGHRTGQYNEQFF.